The clone carrying this TCR beta chain occurred a few times. TCRdb reprocessed the RT-PCR reads via MiXCR and lists one record per CDR3 protein. Seen here are approximately 720,000 distinct CDR3 sequences, 13% to 15% observed once, and the top ten hold 3.6%. The material sequenced was memory CD4+ T cells from blood. The receptor's source is a female donor in good health, serving as a healthy control.

The CDR3 is CASSYSSRTQAYEQYF. CDR3 in DNA: TGTGCCAGCAGTTACTCCAGCCGGACCCAAGCCTACGAGCAGTACTTC. The chain recombines TRBV6-6 with TRBJ2-7; D remains unclear. The V and J ends lost 0 bases and 2 bases respectively, with 14 bases between them. This CDR3 is 16 amino acids long. In germline, CDR1 is MNHNY, CDR2 SVGAGI (reference sequence).